Each of the 12 T cell receptor beta chains below was sequenced from the same sample in a study of OX40 agonist ivuxolimab in advanced cancers. The table came from immunoSEQ multiplex PCR; TCRdb's copy has only in-frame clones and leaves some out. The sample carries some 80,000 clones, 75% to 90% recorded once. The specimen comprised CD4+ or CD8+ T cells sorted from blood, sampled in a trial of the OX40 agonist ivuxolimab. Source of these receptors: an adult with an advanced solid tumor such as melanoma, head and neck, liver or kidney cancer.

V is TRBV19 and J is TRBJ2-1, with 8 bases fitting TRBD1. The CDR3 length is 15 residues. V shed 6 bases and J 5 bases; nucleotides not matched to a gene: 9. The germline gives CDR1 LNHDA, CDR2 SQIVND (reference sequence). The CDR3 loop is CASRKRQGTDNEQFF. CDR3 nucleotide sequence: TGTGCCAGTAGGAAACGACAGGGGACTGACAATGAGCAGTTCTTC.

The CDR3 region has the DNA TGTGCCAGCAGTATCTGGGGAGTCTACGAGCAGTACTTC. It specifies CASSIWGVYEQYF. The V call is TRBV6-5, the J call TRBJ2-7, with a possible D match to TRBD2 (5 bases). The CDR3 extends over 13 amino acids. Trimming stripped 5 bases from V and 3 bases from J, with 11 bases between. CDR1 and CDR2 (germline): MNHEY, SVGAGI.

The chain couples TRBV5-1 to TRBJ1-6; the D is unclear. Germline CDR1 is SGHRS and CDR2 is YFSETQ. V dropped 3 bases and J dropped 7 bases, with 8 bases sitting between them. CDR3 length: 13 residues. Written as DNA, the CDR3 is TGCGCCAGCAGCTCTCGATGGAATTCACCCCTCCACTTT. Translated: CASSSRWNSPLHF. Variable domain in full (rest from reference TRBV5-1 and TRBJ1-6): KAGVTQTPRYLIKTRGQQVTLSCSPISGHRSVSWYQQTPGQGLQFLFEYFSETQRNKGNFPGRFSGRQFSNSRSEMNVSTLELGDSALYLCASSSRWNSPLHFGNGTRLTVT.

The chain has TRBV6-1 and TRBJ1-4; D may be TRBD1 (5 bases). The germline V and J ends were trimmed by 6 bases and 5 bases, with 16 bases remaining between them. The CDR3 is 15 amino acids. Germline loops: CDR1 MNHNS, CDR2 SASEGT. The DNA of the CDR3 is TGTGCCAGCAGGGTCTGGTGGGGGAAAAATGAAAAACTGTTTTTT. Residues: CASRVWWGKNEKLFF.

This clone has a count of ten or more. The J gene is TRBJ1-1, the V gene TRBV4-2; D is perhaps TRBD1 (5 bases). The germline gives CDR1 LGHNA, CDR2 YNFKEQ. CDR3 length equals 13 residues. The V end was cut by 1 base, the J end by 3 bases, with 6 bases between. The CDR3 DNA is TGTGCCAGCAGCCAAGCAGGGTACACTGAAGCTTTCTTT. As protein: CASSQAGYTEAFF.

About this clone itself: A read error may produce the germline difference seen at one junction end. V usage is TRBV7-7 and J usage is TRBJ2-2; D is uncertain. The CDR3 is made up of 14 amino acids. Looked up from germline, CDR1 is SSHAT and CDR2 is FNYEAQ (reference sequence). The CDR3 nucleotides read TGTGCTAGCAGCTTAGGCCAGCACACCGGGGAGCTGTTTTTT. Residues: CASSLGQHTGELFF.

This sequence joins TRBV5-1 and TRBJ2-3; D not certain. CDR1 is SGHRS and CDR2 is YFSETQ in the germline V gene. The V end lost 5 bases, the J end lost 0 bases, and 4 bases lay between the germline ends. The length of the CDR3 is 12 residues. CDR3 region: CASRESTDTQYF. The CDR3, as DNA: TGCGCCAGCAGAGAGAGCACAGATACGCAGTATTTT.

The CDR3: CASSLALAGGYTQYF. CDR3 nucleotide sequence: TGTGCCAGCAGCTTAGCTCTAGCGGGGGGTTATACGCAGTATTTT. The V call is TRBV7-2, the J call TRBJ2-3; 11 bases fit TRBD2. Germline lookup yields CDR1 SGHTA and CDR2 FQGNSA. Germline trimming cut 0 bases from V and 7 bases from J; bases unmatched to any gene: 3. The CDR3 is 15 amino acids.

The chain is built from TRBV2 and TRBJ1-2, with D perhaps TRBD1 (5 bases). Trimming removed 2 bases from V and 4 bases from J, with 8 bases in between. CDR1 and CDR2 from the germline V gene are SNHLY and FYNNEI. This CDR3 comprises 13 residues. CDR3 sequence (DNA): TGTGCCAGCAGTGAACGTCAGGGCTATGGCTACACCTTC. The encoded protein is CASSERQGYGYTF.

The chain combines TRBV6-6 with TRBJ1-1, with D unresolved. V lost 7 bases and J 4 bases, leaving 10 bases between the germline ends. The germline gives CDR1 MNHNY, CDR2 SVGAGI (reference sequence). This CDR3 region has 12 residues. The CDR3 is CASTGVGTEAFF. CDR3 nucleotides: TGTGCCAGCACCGGGGTCGGCACTGAAGCTTTCTTT.

Regarding this clone: One end of the junction is discordant with germline, which a read error may explain. The chain combines TRBV7-7 with TRBJ2-1; 9 bases line up with TRBD2. CDR3 size: 15 residues. Looked up from germline, CDR1 is SSHAT and CDR2 is FNYEAQ (reference sequence). CDR3 amino acids: CASSVLAGDRGEQFF. The CDR3 DNA sequence: TGTGCTAGCAGCGTTTTAGCGGGGGATCGTGGTGAGCAGTTCTTC. The full variable domain, completed using reference TRBV7-7 and TRBJ2-1, is GAGVSQSPRYKVTKRGQDVTLRCDPISSHATLYWYQQALGQGPEFLTYFNYEAQPDKSGLPSDRFSAERPEGSISTLTIQRTEQRDSAMYRCASSVLAGDRGEQFFGPGTRLTVL.

The chain couples TRBV30 to TRBJ1-5, with D hard to call. The CDR3 loop spans 14 amino acids. Germline V CDR1 and CDR2: GTSNPN, SVGIG (reference sequence). The germline V and J ends were trimmed by 2 bases and 1 base, with 9 bases remaining between them. The CDR3 sequence is CAWSQGKSNQPQHF. CDR3 DNA: TGTGCCTGGAGTCAAGGGAAGAGCAATCAGCCCCAGCATTTT.